This T cell receptor (beta chain) originates from a study of blood T cells in healthy people across ages. Primed by a sample-barcoded 5' primer and a J-beta primer mix, a second PCR proceeded for 7 to 11 cycles. With 12 random nucleotides, a template-switch adaptor tagged each individual cDNA molecule. MiXCR, run by TCRdb on the 5' RACE reads, gives a single entry per CDR3 protein. This sample has around 1,800,000 distinct CDR3 sequences, with about 39% found just once. The CDR3 has 15 amino acids. Per the germline V gene, CDR1 is SGHRS and CDR2 is YFSETQ. V gave up 0 bases and J gave up 3 bases, with 12 bases separating them.

The chain combines TRBV5-1 with TRBJ1-1, with D possibly being TRBD1 (5 bases). Sequenced sample: blood. The sequence was collected from a human donor in good health. Here the CDR3 DNA reads TGCGCCAGCAGCTTGGACGTCGGGGGGTACACTGAAGCTTTCTTT. Translating gives CASSLDVGGYTEAFF.